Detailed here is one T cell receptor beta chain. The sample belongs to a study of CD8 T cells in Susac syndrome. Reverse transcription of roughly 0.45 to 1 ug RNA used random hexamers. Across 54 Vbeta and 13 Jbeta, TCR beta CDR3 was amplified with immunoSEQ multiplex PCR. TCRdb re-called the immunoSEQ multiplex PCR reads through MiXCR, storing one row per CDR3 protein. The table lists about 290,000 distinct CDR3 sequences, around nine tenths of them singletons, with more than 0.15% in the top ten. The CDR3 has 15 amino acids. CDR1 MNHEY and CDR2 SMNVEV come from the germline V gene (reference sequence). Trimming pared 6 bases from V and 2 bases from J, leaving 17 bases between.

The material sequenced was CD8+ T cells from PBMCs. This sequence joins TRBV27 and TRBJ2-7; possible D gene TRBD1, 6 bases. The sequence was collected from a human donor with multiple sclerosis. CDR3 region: CASSDSTGSAYEQYF. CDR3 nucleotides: TGTGCCAGCAGCGACTCGACAGGTAGCGCCTACGAGCAGTACTTC.